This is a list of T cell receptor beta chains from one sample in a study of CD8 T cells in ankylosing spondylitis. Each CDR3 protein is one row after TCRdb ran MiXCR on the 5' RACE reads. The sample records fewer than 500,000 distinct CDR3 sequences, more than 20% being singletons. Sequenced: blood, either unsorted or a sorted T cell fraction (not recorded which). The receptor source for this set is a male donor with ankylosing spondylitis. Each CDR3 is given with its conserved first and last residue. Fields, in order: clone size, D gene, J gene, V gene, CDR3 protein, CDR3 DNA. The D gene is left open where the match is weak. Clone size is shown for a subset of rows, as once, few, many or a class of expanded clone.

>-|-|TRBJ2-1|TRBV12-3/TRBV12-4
CASSLTGQGGYNEQFF
TGTGCCAGCAGTTTAACCGGGCAGGGCGGGTACAATGAGCAGTTCTTC
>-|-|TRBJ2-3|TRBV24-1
CATSHPPGDQTDTQYF
TGTGCCACCAGTCACCCCCCGGGCGATCAGACAGATACGCAGTATTTT
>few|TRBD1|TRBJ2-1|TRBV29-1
CSVLLGQGTPHEQFF
TGCAGCGTTCTCCTCGGACAGGGAACCCCCCATGAGCAGTTCTTC
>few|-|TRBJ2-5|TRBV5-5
CASSLGGLGQETQYF
TGTGCCAGCAGCTTGGGGGGGCTGGGACAAGAGACCCAGTACTTC
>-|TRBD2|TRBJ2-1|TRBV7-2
CASSFAGLAGSYNEQFF
TGTGCCAGCAGCTTCGCGGGACTAGCGGGATCCTACAATGAGCAGTTCTTC
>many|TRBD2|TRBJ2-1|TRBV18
CASSLSSGNEQFF
TGTGCCAGCTCACTATCTAGCGGGAATGAGCAGTTCTTC
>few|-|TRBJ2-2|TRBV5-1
CASSEQERRRELFF
TGCGCCAGCAGCGAACAAGAGCGGCGAAGGGAGCTGTTTTTT
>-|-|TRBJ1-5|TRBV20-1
CSARERRYSNQPQHF
TGCAGTGCTAGAGAGAGGCGTTATAGCAATCAGCCCCAGCATTTT
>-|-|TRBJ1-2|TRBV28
CASSLEGQIFYGYTF
TGTGCCAGCAGTTTGGAAGGGCAGATTTTCTATGGCTACACCTTC
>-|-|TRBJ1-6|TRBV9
CASSIWDNNSPLHF
TGTGCCAGCAGCATTTGGGACAATAATTCACCCCTCCACTTT
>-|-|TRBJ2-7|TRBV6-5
CASSYRQGSSYEQYF
TGTGCCAGCAGTTACCGGCAGGGCAGCTCCTACGAGCAGTACTTC
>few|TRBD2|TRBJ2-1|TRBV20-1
CSATSGSGRAHNEQFF
TGCAGTGCTACCTCGGGTAGCGGGAGGGCCCACAATGAGCAGTTCTTC
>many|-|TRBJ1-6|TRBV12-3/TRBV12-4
CASSLNLESPLHF
TGTGCCAGCAGTCTGAATCTCGAATCACCCCTCCACTTT
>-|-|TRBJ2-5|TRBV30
CASLVGGTQYF
TGTGCCTCCCTTGTGGGGGGGACCCAGTACTTC
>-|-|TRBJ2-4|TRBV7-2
CASSLAWQGESKNIQYF
TGTGCCAGCAGCTTAGCCTGGCAGGGAGAGTCCAAAAACATTCAGTACTTC
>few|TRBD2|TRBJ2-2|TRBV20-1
CSARGGTSGRVGELFF
TGCAGTGCTAGAGGGGGGACTAGCGGGAGAGTCGGGGAGCTGTTTTTT
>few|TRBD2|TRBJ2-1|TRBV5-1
CASSSGRALNEQFF
TGCGCCAGCAGCTCGGGGAGGGCCCTCAATGAGCAGTTCTTC
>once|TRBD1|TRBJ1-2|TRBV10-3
CAISGGQGANYGYTF
TGTGCCATCAGTGGTGGACAGGGGGCCAACTATGGCTACACCTTC
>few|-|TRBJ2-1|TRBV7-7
CASSSDLNNEQFF
TGTGCCAGCAGCTCGGACTTAAACAATGAGCAGTTCTTC
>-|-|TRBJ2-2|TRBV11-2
CASSLEAPGELFF
TGTGCCAGCAGCTTAGAGGCGCCCGGGGAGCTGTTTTTT
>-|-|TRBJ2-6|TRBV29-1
CSVASTGANVLTF
TGCAGCGTTGCCAGCACTGGGGCCAACGTCCTGACTTTC